These T cell receptor beta chains were read from a single sample in a study of T-cell memory formation after mild COVID-19. TCRdb fed the 5' RACE reads into MiXCR, producing one record per CDR3 protein. This sample has over 120,000 distinct CDR3 sequences, with around 27% found just once. Sequencing input: PBMCs or a T cell subset sorted from them (not recorded which). The receptors shown here come from an adult woman who had mild COVID-19 (a few samples of this study predate the infection). Cell type and time point are not known. Each CDR3 is given with its conserved first and last residue. Each record gives: J gene, clone size, D gene, V gene, CDR3 length, CDR3 DNA, CDR3 protein. D genes are given only for firm matches. Expanded clones get a size class; other rows say once, few or many, or leave the size out.

TRBJ2-5 NA TRBD1 TRBV20-1 18 TGCAGTGCTAGAGATTTCGACGGGACAGGGGGATCCTTGGAGACCCAGTACTTC CSARDFDGTGGSLETQYF
TRBJ2-1 NA NA TRBV2 15 TGTGCCAGCCAGACAATCCCAGAGGGCTACAATGAGCAGTTCTTC CASQTIPEGYNEQFF
TRBJ2-3 NA NA TRBV6-5 16 TGTGCCAGCGAGGCAGTCGGGACCCGACGCACAGATACGCAGTATTTT CASEAVGTRRTDTQYF
TRBJ2-2 NA TRBD1 TRBV29-1 14 TGCAGCGTTGGACAGGGGGTTAACACCGGGGAGCTGTTTTTT CSVGQGVNTGELFF
TRBJ2-5 NA NA TRBV15 14 TGTGCCACCAGCAGGTCCGGGGGACAAGAGACCCAGTACTTC CATSRSGGQETQYF
TRBJ1-5 NA NA TRBV25-1 12 TGTGCCAGCAGTGATGGATGGGAAGCCCAGCATTTT CASSDGWEAQHF
TRBJ2-2 few NA TRBV4-1 15 TGCGCCAGCAGCCAAGTTTCCCCTCCAAGCGGGGAGCTGTTTTTT CASSQVSPPSGELFF
TRBJ2-7 NA NA TRBV7-8 14 TGTGCCAGCAGCCCGATGACTAGAGCCTACGAGCAGTACTTC CASSPMTRAYEQYF
TRBJ2-1 NA TRBD2 TRBV12-3/TRBV12-4 14 TGTGCCAGCAGACCTAGCGGGGGATACAATGAGCAGTTCTTC CASRPSGGYNEQFF
TRBJ2-7 NA TRBD1 TRBV20-1 12 TGCAGTGCCAGGGGGACAGCCTACGAGCAGTACTTC CSARGTAYEQYF
TRBJ1-2 NA NA TRBV29-1 13 TGCAGCGTTGATAGGCAGGTCAGCTATGGCTACACCTTC CSVDRQVSYGYTF
TRBJ2-7 NA NA TRBV28 14 TGTGCCAGCAAACTTTCCGGGATCTCCTACGAGCAGTACTTC CASKLSGISYEQYF
TRBJ1-5 NA TRBD1 TRBV4-1 16 TGCGCCAGCAGCCAAGATGGGCAGGGGGTCAATCAGCCCCAGCATTTT CASSQDGQGVNQPQHF
TRBJ2-3 many NA TRBV11-2 15 TGTGCCAGCAGCTTAATACAGGGTGGTCCAGATACGCAGTATTTT CASSLIQGGPDTQYF
TRBJ2-3 NA NA TRBV2 16 TGTGCCAGCAGTGAATTTGTGGGGGGGCCAACAGATACGCAGTATTTT CASSEFVGGPTDTQYF
TRBJ1-1 NA TRBD1 TRBV13 15 TGTGCCAGCAGCCACCCCGGGGACAGGGGAACTGAAGCTTTCTTT CASSHPGDRGTEAFF
TRBJ1-1 NA NA TRBV5-6 12 TGTGCCAGCAGCGCCCTTCTACAGCCAGCTTTCTTT CASSALLQPAFF
TRBJ2-5 NA NA TRBV11-2 14 TGTGCCAGCAGCCGACTAGAGGGGGCGGAGACCCAGTACTTC CASSRLEGAETQYF
TRBJ2-1 few NA TRBV24-1 11 TGTGCCACCAGTGAGCGGGGTGAGCAGTTCTTC CATSERGEQFF
TRBJ1-5 few NA TRBV7-9 15 TGTGCCAGCAGCGACTACCAGGGGAGCCATCAGCCCCAGCATTTT CASSDYQGSHQPQHF
TRBJ1-1 NA TRBD1 TRBV7-9 15 TGTGCCAGCAGCGACGGACAGGGGGCGAACACTGAAGCTTTCTTT CASSDGQGANTEAFF
TRBJ2-1 NA NA TRBV29-1 13 TGCAGCGTTTCGGGAAGCTCCTACAATGAGCAGTTCTTC CSVSGSSYNEQFF
TRBJ1-5 NA NA TRBV7-6 14 TGTGCCAGCAGCTTAGCTATCGGGGATCAGCCCCAGCATTTT CASSLAIGDQPQHF
TRBJ2-1 NA TRBD2 TRBV7-8 18 TGTGCCAGCAGCTCTAGCGGGTCTTACCAGAGCTCCTACAATGAGCAGTTCTTC CASSSSGSYQSSYNEQFF
TRBJ1-2 NA NA TRBV7-8 14 TGTGCCAGCAGCTTAGGAGGGGGTTTCTATGGCTACACCTTC CASSLGGGFYGYTF
TRBJ1-1 few NA TRBV6-6 18 TGTGCCAGCAGTTACGAGCACCCCGCGGGCAGCATGAACACTGAAGCTTTCTTT CASSYEHPAGSMNTEAFF
TRBJ2-5 NA TRBD1 TRBV12-3/TRBV12-4 16 TGTGCCAGCAGGGAACAGGGGTCCGATGATTGGGAGACCCAGTACTTC CASREQGSDDWETQYF
TRBJ2-6 few NA TRBV5-1 15 TGCGCCAGCAGCTCATACAGGGCTGGGGCCAACGTCCTGACTTTC CASSSYRAGANVLTF
TRBJ2-3 few TRBD2 TRBV4-3 18 TGCGCCAGCAGCCAAGATACTAGAGCGGGAGGTGTGACAGATACGCAGTATTTT CASSQDTRAGGVTDTQYF
TRBJ2-6 NA NA TRBV7-9 13 TGTGCCAGCCTCGCCCCTGGGGCCAACGTCCTGACTTTC CASLAPGANVLTF
TRBJ1-5 NA NA TRBV12-3/TRBV12-4 15 TGTGCCAGCAGCCCCCTGGGGGCGGGCAATCAGCCCCAGCATTTT CASSPLGAGNQPQHF
TRBJ1-2 NA NA TRBV10-3 13 TGTGCCATCAGTGCGACAACAGGGTATGGCTACACCTTC CAISATTGYGYTF
TRBJ1-3 NA NA TRBV15 15 TGTGCCACCAGCAGAGTGGCGGCGTGGGGAAACACCATATATTTT CATSRVAAWGNTIYF
TRBJ2-2 few NA TRBV15 13 TGTGCCACCAGCAGAGATAACGCCGGGGAGCTGTTTTTT CATSRDNAGELFF
TRBJ2-1 NA NA TRBV6-5 13 TGTGCCAGCTCCAGGGGCGCTTACAATGAGCAGTTCTTC CASSRGAYNEQFF
TRBJ2-2 NA NA TRBV7-6 15 TGTGCCAGCAGCGCCCCGTCAGGATCAACCGGGGAGCTGTTTTTT CASSAPSGSTGELFF
TRBJ1-1 NA NA TRBV7-9 14 TGTGCCAGCAGCTTAGCGGGTAGTTGGGAAGAAGCTTTCTTT CASSLAGSWEEAFF
TRBJ1-4 few TRBD1 TRBV6-5 19 TGTGCCAGCAGTAGCACTCTAGGGGGCTTCTATCCTCACGGTGAAAAACTGTTTTTT CASSSTLGGFYPHGEKLFF
TRBJ1-1 few NA TRBV15 18 TGTGCCACCAGCAGCGTACCTTATTCTCATCGGACGGTCACTGAAGCTTTCTTT CATSSVPYSHRTVTEAFF
TRBJ2-7 once NA TRBV28 13 TGTGCCAGCAGATATAGCGGCTCCTACGAGCAGTACTTC CASRYSGSYEQYF
TRBJ1-5 NA TRBD1 TRBV6-1 14 TGTGCCAGCAGTGAAACAGGGGGGGATCAGCCCCAGCATTTT CASSETGGDQPQHF
TRBJ1-2 few NA TRBV27 14 TGTGCCAGCAGTTTGACATCCTCTAACTATGGCTACACCTTC CASSLTSSNYGYTF
TRBJ2-1 few TRBD1 TRBV12-3/TRBV12-4 15 TGTGCCAGCAGTTGGGGGGACAGGTCCGACAATGAGCAGTTCTTC CASSWGDRSDNEQFF
TRBJ1-2 few NA TRBV9 13 TGTGCCAGCAGCGCTACAGGGAGCGGTGGCTACACCTTC CASSATGSGGYTF
TRBJ2-7 few TRBD2 TRBV5-1 15 TGCGCCAGCAGCTTGACTAGCGGGAGCAACTACGAGCAGTACTTC CASSLTSGSNYEQYF
TRBJ1-1 once NA TRBV27 14 TGTGCCAGAAGTGATCAGGTATCGCGGACTGAAGCTTTCTTT CARSDQVSRTEAFF
TRBJ2-3 NA TRBD2 TRBV12-3/TRBV12-4 17 TGTGCCAGCAGTTCTCCTCTGACTAGCGGTGGGAGAGATACGCAGTATTTT CASSSPLTSGGRDTQYF
TRBJ2-3 NA NA TRBV20-1 15 TGCAGTGCTAGAGATTTAGGGGGAGTCGGGGATACGCAGTATTTT CSARDLGGVGDTQYF
TRBJ2-7 few TRBD1 TRBV20-1 14 TGCAGTGCTAGAGAAGGGACAGGGCAGTACGAGCAGTACTTC CSAREGTGQYEQYF
TRBJ2-2 NA NA TRBV6-2/TRBV6-3 14 TGTGCCAGCAGTTATTCGTTGTGGACCGGGGAGCTGTTTTTT CASSYSLWTGELFF
TRBJ2-1 few TRBD2 TRBV4-1 16 TGCGCCAGCAGCCTACTAGCGGGGGTATCCTACAATGAGCAGTTCTTC CASSLLAGVSYNEQFF
TRBJ1-1 NA NA TRBV7-9 14 TGTGCCAGCAGCCCCCCCGTGGGAAACACTGAAGCTTTCTTT CASSPPVGNTEAFF
TRBJ2-1 few NA TRBV24-1 13 TGTGCCACCAGTGATTCCCTCTACAATGAGCAGTTCTTC CATSDSLYNEQFF
TRBJ2-1 NA TRBD1 TRBV4-3 16 TGCGCCAGCAGCCAGTCCGGGACAGGAGACTACAATGAGCAGTTCTTC CASSQSGTGDYNEQFF
TRBJ2-7 NA NA TRBV7-9 14 TGTGCCAGCAGCTTAGCGGAGCAAGTCTACGAGCAGTACTTC CASSLAEQVYEQYF